These 8 T cell receptor beta chains share one sample of origin, sequenced in a study of cytomegalovirus exposure and HLA in healthy donors. The PCR was carried out with 60 Vbeta primers and 13 Jbeta primers. The assay was immunoSEQ multiplex PCR, and TCRdb's table has in-frame clones only and misses some. This sample carries some 110,000 clones, around three quarters of them seen once, and the ten largest clones take about 4.9%. Sample: PBMCs. These receptors were taken from a man aged 45-60 years in good health and CMV-seropositive.

The table lists this clone with a few counts. The V gene is TRBV27, the J gene TRBJ2-6; TRBD1 agrees at 8 bases. The ends lost 10 bases at V and 2 bases at J; junction bases unmatched: 4. Germline assignment: CDR1 MNHEY and CDR2 SMNVEV (reference sequence). The CDR3 extends over 14 amino acids. CDR3 DNA: TGTGCCACCCGGACAGGGACTGGGGCCAACGTCCTGACTTTC. As protein: CATRTGTGANVLTF.

The table lists this clone with a few counts. The chain uses TRBV6-5 and TRBJ1-1; 9 bases agree with TRBD1. This CDR3 contains 15 residues. V dropped 5 bases and J dropped 4; count of bases not matched to a gene: 8. Germline CDR1 is MNHEY and CDR2 is SVGAGI. The CDR3 region is CASSPLRTGATEAFF. DNA of the CDR3: TGTGCCAGCAGTCCCCTTAGGACAGGGGCCACTGAAGCTTTCTTT.

The V and J genes are TRBV28 and TRBJ1-1, with 8 positions matching TRBD1. Germline V gene data show CDR1 as MDHEN and CDR2 as SYDVKM. The CDR3 loop spans 15 amino acids. V was clipped by 4 bases and J by 4 bases; unmatched bases: 8. The CDR3 region is CASSSPADRGTEAFF. CDR3 coding DNA: TGTGCCAGCAGTTCACCAGCCGACAGGGGCACTGAAGCTTTCTTT.

J is TRBJ1-3 and V is TRBV6-1, with TRBD1 matching 7 bases. The V and J ends lost 1 base and 4 bases, in that order; junction bases with no gene match: 1. Germline CDR1 and CDR2: MNHNS and SASEGT. This CDR3 comprises 14 residues. The CDR3: CASSEEDRGNTIYF. The CDR3 nucleotides are TGTGCCAGCAGTGAAGAGGACAGGGGAAACACCATATATTTT.

The CDR3 DNA reads TGCGCCAGCAGCTCCCGGGACAGTTCCTACGAGCAGTACTTC. Protein: CASSSRDSSYEQYF. This sequence joins TRBV5-1 and TRBJ2-7, with TRBD1 identical over 7 bases. Looked up from germline, CDR1 is SGHRS and CDR2 is YFSETQ. There are 14 residues in the CDR3. The V gene end was trimmed by 3 bases and the J gene end by 1 base; junction bases not matched to a gene: 4.

Remarks on this clone: The sample contains more than one DNA sequence encoding this CDR3. The rearrangement links TRBV7-6 to TRBJ2-1, with TRBD2 identical over 11 bases. The CDR3 sequence is 17 residues long. CDR1 is SGHVS, CDR2 FNYEAQ, per germline. V was pared by 1 base and J by 8 bases, with 10 bases of the junction left unmatched. The CDR3: CASSLGWGSGRGDEQFF. The CDR3 DNA reads TGTGCCAGCAGCTTAGGATGGGGTAGCGGGAGGGGCGATGAGCAGTTCTTC.

This CDR3 reads CATSREWSGTPDTQYF. CDR3 nucleotide sequence: TGTGCCACCAGCAGAGAGTGGAGCGGGACCCCAGATACGCAGTATTTT. This rearrangement joins TRBV15 to TRBJ2-3, with 7 bases identical to TRBD2. Germline V gene lookup returns CDR1 LNHNV and CDR2 YYDKDF (reference sequence). V shed 0 bases and J 4 bases; nucleotides not matched to a gene: 7. This CDR3 is 16 amino acids long. Combining the CDR3 with reference TRBV15 and TRBJ2-3 gives the whole variable domain DAMVIQNPRYQVTQFGKPVTLSCSQTLNHNVMYWYQQKSSQAPKLLFHYYDKDFNNEADTPDNFQSRRPNTSFCFLDIRSPGLGDTAMYLCATSREWSGTPDTQYFGPGTRLTVL.

The chain recombines TRBV15 with TRBJ1-4; TRBD1 might be the D (5 bases). This CDR3 region has 14 residues. The germline V and J ends were trimmed by 0 bases and 8 bases, with 10 bases remaining between them. Germline-derived CDR1 and CDR2 are LNHNV and YYDKDF (reference sequence). CDR3 in amino acids: CATSRDGRVEKLFF. DNA for the CDR3: TGTGCCACCAGCAGAGATGGCAGGGTAGAAAAACTGTTTTTT.